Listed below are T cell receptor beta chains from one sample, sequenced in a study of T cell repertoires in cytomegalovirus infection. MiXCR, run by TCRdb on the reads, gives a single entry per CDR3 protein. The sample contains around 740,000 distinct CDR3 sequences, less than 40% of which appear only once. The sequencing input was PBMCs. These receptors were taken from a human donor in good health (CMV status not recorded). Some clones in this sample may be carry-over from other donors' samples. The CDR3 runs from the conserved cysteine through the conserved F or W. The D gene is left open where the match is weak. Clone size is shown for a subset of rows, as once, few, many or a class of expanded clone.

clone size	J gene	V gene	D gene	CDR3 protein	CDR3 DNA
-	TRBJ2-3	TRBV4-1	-	CASSQDPGLPSTDTQYF	TGCGCCAGCAGCCAAGATCCCGGCCTACCTAGCACAGATACGCAGTATTTT
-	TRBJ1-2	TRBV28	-	CASLNRDYYGYTF	TGTGCCAGCTTAAACAGGGATTACTATGGCTACACCTTC
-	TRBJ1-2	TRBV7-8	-	CASSNNYGYTF	TGTGCCAGCAGCAATAACTATGGCTACACCTTC
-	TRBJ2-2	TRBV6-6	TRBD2	CASSYFPQLAGNTGELFF	TGTGCCAGCAGTTACTTCCCCCAACTAGCGGGGAACACCGGGGAGCTGTTTTTT
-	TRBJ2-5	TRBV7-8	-	CASSSRLGWETQYF	TGTGCCAGCAGCTCACGACTAGGATGGGAGACCCAGTACTTC
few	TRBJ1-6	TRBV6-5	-	CASSRLTYNSPLHF	TGTGCCAGCAGTCGACTGACTTATAATTCACCCCTCCACTTT
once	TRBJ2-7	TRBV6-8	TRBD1	CASSGGTGVDERYF	TGTGCCAGCAGCGGCGGGACAGGGGTTGACGAGCGGTACTTC
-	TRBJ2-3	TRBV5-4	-	CASSSGLYGRDTQYF	TGTGCCAGCAGCTCGGGACTCTACGGTCGCGATACGCAGTATTTT
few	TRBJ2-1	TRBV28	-	CASTPGGAVGYNEQFF	TGTGCCAGCACCCCTGGGGGAGCCGTTGGTTACAATGAGCAGTTCTTC
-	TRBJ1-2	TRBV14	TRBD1	CASSQDQGAYGYTF	TGTGCCAGCAGCCAAGATCAGGGGGCCTATGGCTACACCTTC
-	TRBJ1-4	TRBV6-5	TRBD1	CASSYTSGTGEKLFF	TGTGCCAGCAGTTACACCTCCGGGACAGGGGAAAAACTGTTTTTT
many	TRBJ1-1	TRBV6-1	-	CASSSVKGTEAFF	TGTGCCAGCAGTTCAGTGAAGGGCACTGAAGCTTTCTTT
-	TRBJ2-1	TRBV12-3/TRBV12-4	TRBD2	CASNPREGSDEQFF	TGTGCCAGCAACCCGCGGGAGGGCAGCGATGAGCAGTTCTTC
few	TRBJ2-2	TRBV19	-	CASSSSGVSGELFF	TGTGCCAGTAGTTCTTCAGGGGTCTCCGGGGAGCTGTTTTTT
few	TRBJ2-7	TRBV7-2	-	CASSLKTAREQYF	TGTGCCAGCAGCTTAAAGACAGCGCGGGAGCAGTACTTC
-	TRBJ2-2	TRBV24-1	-	CATSDPRTERFF	TGTGCCACCAGTGATCCACGGACAGAGCGGTTTTTT
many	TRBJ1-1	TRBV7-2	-	CASSFPGPLSEAFF	TGTGCCAGCAGCTTCCCGGGCCCCTTAAGCGAGGCTTTCTTT
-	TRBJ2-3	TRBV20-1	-	CSARREWGTDTQYF	TGCAGTGCTAGACGGGAGTGGGGCACAGATACGCAGTATTTT
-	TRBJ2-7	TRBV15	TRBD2	CATSARGGGYEQYF	TGTGCCACCAGCGCCCGGGGCGGGGGATACGAGCAGTACTTC
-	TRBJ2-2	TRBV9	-	CASSGRANTGELFF	TGTGCCAGCAGCGGACGGGCGAACACCGGGGAGCTGTTTTTT
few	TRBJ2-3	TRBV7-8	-	CASSLVGPPRADTQYF	TGTGCCAGCAGCTTAGTTGGACCACCTCGCGCAGATACGCAGTATTTT
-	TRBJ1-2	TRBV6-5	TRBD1	CASSYSGGQGVDYGYTF	TGTGCCAGCAGTTACTCGGGAGGACAGGGGGTGGACTATGGCTACACCTTC
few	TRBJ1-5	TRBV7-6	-	CAGNQPQHF	TGTGCCGGCAATCAGCCCCAGCATTTT
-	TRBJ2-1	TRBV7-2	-	CASSLAGAGLNEQFF	TGTGCCAGCAGCTTAGCTGGGGCTGGGCTTAATGAGCAGTTCTTC
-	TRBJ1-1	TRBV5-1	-	CASSLNPGSNTEAFF	TGCGCCAGCAGCCTGAACCCAGGGTCGAACACTGAAGCTTTCTTT
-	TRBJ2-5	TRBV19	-	CASSMRGWQETQYF	TGTGCCAGTAGTATGAGGGGATGGCAAGAGACCCAGTACTTC
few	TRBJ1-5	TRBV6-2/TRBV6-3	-	CASSYSSSNQPQHF	TGTGCCAGCAGTTACAGCAGTAGCAATCAGCCCCAGCATTTT
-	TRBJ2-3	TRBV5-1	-	CASSYQEPASTDTQYF	TGCGCCAGCAGCTATCAGGAGCCTGCTAGCACAGATACGCAGTATTTT
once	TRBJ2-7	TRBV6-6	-	CASSPSLRQYF	TGTGCCAGCAGTCCCTCGCTGCGGCAGTACTTC
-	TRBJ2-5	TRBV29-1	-	CSVEELGRVRETQYF	TGCAGCGTTGAAGAACTGGGCCGGGTGAGAGAGACCCAGTACTTC
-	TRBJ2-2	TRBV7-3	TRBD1	CASSFDRAGLTGELFF	TGTGCCAGCAGCTTTGACAGGGCAGGGCTAACCGGGGAGCTGTTTTTT
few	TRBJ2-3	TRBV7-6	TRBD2	CASTVTGGSVTDTQYF	TGTGCCAGCACCGTCACCGGCGGGAGCGTCACAGATACGCAGTATTTT
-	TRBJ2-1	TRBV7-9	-	CASSPPGRNYNEQFF	TGTGCCAGCAGCCCCCCGGGCAGGAATTACAATGAGCAGTTCTTC
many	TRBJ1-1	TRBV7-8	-	CASSLEGGTYQTEAFF	TGTGCCAGCAGCCTGGAAGGGGGGACTTACCAGACTGAAGCTTTCTTT
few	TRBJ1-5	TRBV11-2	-	CASSLGAGTGNQPQHF	TGTGCCAGCAGCTTAGGTGCCGGGACCGGCAATCAGCCCCAGCATTTT
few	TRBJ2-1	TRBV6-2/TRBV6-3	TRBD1	CASSVGQALPYNEQFF	TGTGCCAGCAGTGTCGGACAGGCCCTTCCCTACAATGAGCAGTTCTTC
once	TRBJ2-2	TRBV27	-	CASRPTRPGELFF	TGTGCCAGCAGACCTACAAGACCGGGGGAGCTGTTTTTT
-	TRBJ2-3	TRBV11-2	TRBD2	CASSLRSSGDAQYF	TGTGCCAGCAGCTTAAGGTCTAGCGGGGATGCGCAGTATTTT
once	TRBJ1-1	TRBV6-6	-	CATAATEAFF	TGTGCCACCGCGGCCACTGAAGCTTTCTTT
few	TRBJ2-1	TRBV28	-	CASSLLSEGLNNEQFF	TGTGCCAGCAGTTTATTATCGGAGGGGTTGAACAATGAGCAGTTCTTC
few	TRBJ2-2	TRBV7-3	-	CASSLRGSTGELFF	TGTGCCAGCAGCTTAAGGGGAAGCACCGGGGAGCTGTTTTTT
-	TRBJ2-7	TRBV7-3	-	CASLVGGTYEQYF	TGTGCCAGCCTGGTGGGGGGAACCTACGAGCAGTACTTC
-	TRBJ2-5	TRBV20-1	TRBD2	CSARGGRAVFRETQYF	TGCAGTGCTAGAGGCGGGAGGGCCGTTTTTAGGGAGACCCAGTACTTC
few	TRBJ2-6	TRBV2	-	CASSVRTLSNSGANVLTF	TGTGCCAGCAGTGTACGGACACTGTCGAACTCTGGGGCCAACGTCCTGACTTTC
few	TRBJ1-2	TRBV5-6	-	CASSLWKGIYGYTF	TGTGCCAGCAGCTTATGGAAGGGTATCTATGGCTACACCTTC
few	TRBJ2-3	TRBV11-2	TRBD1	CASTLGFGQGSGDTQYF	TGTGCCAGCACGCTAGGATTCGGACAGGGGTCGGGAGATACGCAGTATTTT
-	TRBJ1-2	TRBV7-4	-	CASSFNREEHTF	TGTGCCAGCAGCTTTAATCGGGAGGAACACACCTTC
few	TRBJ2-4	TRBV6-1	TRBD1	CASSSDRGAKNIQYF	TGTGCCAGCAGTTCGGACAGGGGGGCCAAAAACATTCAGTACTTC
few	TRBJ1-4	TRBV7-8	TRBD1	CASSSRTGGDEKLFF	TGTGCCAGCAGCTCGCGGACAGGGGGAGATGAAAAACTGTTTTTT
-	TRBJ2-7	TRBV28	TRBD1	CASSPRSVTGATRTYF	TGTGCCAGCAGCCCCCGGTCGGTGACAGGGGCGACGCGAACCTACTTC
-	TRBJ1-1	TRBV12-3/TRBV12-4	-	CASSLSVGGGGTEAFF	TGTGCCAGCAGTCTTTCCGTCGGGGGAGGAGGCACTGAAGCTTTCTTT
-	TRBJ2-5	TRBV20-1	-	CSAGGQVETQYF	TGCAGTGCTGGGGGGCAGGTAGAGACCCAGTACTTC
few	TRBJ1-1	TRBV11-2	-	CASSLDQLMNTEAFF	TGTGCCAGCAGCTTAGACCAGCTTATGAACACTGAAGCTTTCTTT
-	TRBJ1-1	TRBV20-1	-	CSARGAGVAGNTEAFF	TGCAGTGCTAGAGGGGCAGGGGTGGCAGGAAACACTGAAGCTTTCTTT